This TCR beta chain was sequenced for a study of CD8+CD57+ T cells in acquired aplastic anemia. Study summary: Each DNA sample taken from sorted CD4+ and CD8+ cells came to about 3.2 ug on average.

For sequencing, patients were chosen who had shown expansion of CD8+CD57+ cells by flow cytometry. A severe acquired aplastic anemia diagnosis applied to all patients. Concerning this clonotype itself: Its cognate antigen is unknown.

Study results and limitations: The same twenty-nine CD8+ CDR3 sequences occurred in patients and in controls.

Genomic DNA was employed as the template in profiling TCR beta VDJ and CDR3. TCRdb itself ran the reads through MiXCR, one entry per CDR3 protein. Of 100,000 to 150,000 distinct CDR3 sequences listed, about two fifths are singletons. The CDR3 is 14 amino acids. CDR1 is DFQATT, CDR2 SNEGSKA, per germline (reference sequence). V shed 0 bases and J 6 bases; nucleotides not matched to a gene: 2. This TCR was recovered from a human donor with aplastic anemia. The chain recombines TRBV20-1 with TRBJ2-7; 13 positions agree with TRBD2. The specimen was sorted CD4+, CD8+, or CD8+CD57+ T cells (not recorded which) from PBMCs. CDR3 residues: CSARELAGGREQYF. The CDR3 bases are TGCAGTGCTAGAGAACTAGCGGGGGGGCGCGAGCAGTACTTC.